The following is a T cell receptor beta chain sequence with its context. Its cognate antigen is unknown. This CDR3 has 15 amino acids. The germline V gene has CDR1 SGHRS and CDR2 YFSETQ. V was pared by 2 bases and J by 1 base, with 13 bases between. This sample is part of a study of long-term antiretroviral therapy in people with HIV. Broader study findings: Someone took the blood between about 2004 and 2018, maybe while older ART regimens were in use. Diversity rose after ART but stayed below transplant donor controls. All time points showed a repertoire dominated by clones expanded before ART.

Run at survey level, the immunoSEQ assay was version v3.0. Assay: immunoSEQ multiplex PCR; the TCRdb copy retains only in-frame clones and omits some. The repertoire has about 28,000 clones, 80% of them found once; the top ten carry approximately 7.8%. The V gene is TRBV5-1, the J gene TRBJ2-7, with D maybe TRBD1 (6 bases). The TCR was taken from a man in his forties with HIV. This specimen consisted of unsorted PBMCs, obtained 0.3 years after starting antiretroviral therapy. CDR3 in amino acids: CASSLRTVVSYEQYF. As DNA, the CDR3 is TGCGCCAGCAGCTTAAGGACAGTTGTATCCTACGAGCAGTACTTC.